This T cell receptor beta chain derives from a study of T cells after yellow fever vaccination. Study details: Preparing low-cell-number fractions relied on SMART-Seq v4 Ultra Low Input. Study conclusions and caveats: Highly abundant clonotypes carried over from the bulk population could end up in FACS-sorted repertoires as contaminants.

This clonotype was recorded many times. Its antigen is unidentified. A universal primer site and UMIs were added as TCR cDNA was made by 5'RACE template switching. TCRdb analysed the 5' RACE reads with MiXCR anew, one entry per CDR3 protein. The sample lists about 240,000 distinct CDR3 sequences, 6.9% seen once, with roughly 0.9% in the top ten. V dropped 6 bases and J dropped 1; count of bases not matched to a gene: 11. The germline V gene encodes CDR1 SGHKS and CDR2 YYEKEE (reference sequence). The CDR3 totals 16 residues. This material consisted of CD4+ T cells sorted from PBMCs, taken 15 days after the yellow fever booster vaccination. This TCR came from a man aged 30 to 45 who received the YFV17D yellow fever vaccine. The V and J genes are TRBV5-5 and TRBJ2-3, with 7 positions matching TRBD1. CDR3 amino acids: CASNRGQRPGTDTQYF. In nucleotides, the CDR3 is TGTGCCAGCAACAGGGGCCAGCGCCCCGGCACAGATACGCAGTATTTT.